These T cell receptor beta chains were read from a single sample in a study of glioma-infiltrating T cells after dendritic cell vaccination. Generated by immunoSEQ multiplex PCR, the TCRdb table keeps only in-frame clones and is missing some. The table has 55,000 to 75,000 clones, 81% seen once. This sample comprised blood, obtained before dendritic cell vaccination. These receptor sequences come from a human donor with glioblastoma. Each CDR3 is given with its conserved first and last residue. A D gene is named only where the DNA matches it firmly. Clone size is stated in some rows and not others, as once, few, many or a class when expanded.

>-|TRBD2|TRBJ2-1|TRBV2
TGTGCCAGCAGCCTTTGGACTAGCGGGGGGGCTTGGGAGCAGTTCTTC
CASSLWTSGGAWEQFF
>-|TRBD1|TRBJ1-2|TRBV7-2
TGTGCCAGCAGCTTAGGACAGGGCTATGGCTACACCTTC
CASSLGQGYGYTF
>-|-|TRBJ1-3|TRBV18
TGTGCCAGCTCACCACCGAACACCCCCACGGGAGGAAACACCATATATTTT
CASSPPNTPTGGNTIYF
>-|TRBD1|TRBJ1-1|TRBV29-1
TGCAGCGTTGACAATCTTGATCGGACAGGGTCCACTGAAGCTTTCTTT
CSVDNLDRTGSTEAFF
>-|TRBD1|TRBJ2-7|TRBV5-4
TGTGCCAGCTTTATCCGGGACAGAGCCTACGAGCAGTACTTC
CASFIRDRAYEQYF
>-|-|TRBJ2-7|TRBV7-2
TGTGCCAGCAGCTTAGCGGCTGGGCCCTACGAGCAGTACTTC
CASSLAAGPYEQYF
>-|-|TRBJ2-2|TRBV4-1
TGCGCCAGCAGCCAAGGCAGTCCTCAAGGGGTGAACACCGGGGAGCTGTTTTTT
CASSQGSPQGVNTGELFF
>-|-|TRBJ1-2|TRBV28
TGTGCCAGCAGCCGAGACAGGCCGGATGGCTACACCTTC
CASSRDRPDGYTF
>-|-|TRBJ2-5|TRBV7-2
TGTGCCAGCAGCTTATTAGGGGGAGAGACCCAGTACTTC
CASSLLGGETQYF
>-|-|TRBJ2-2|TRBV9
TGTGCCAGCAGCCCATCCAGGGGGGCGGACACCGGGGAGCTGTTTTTT
CASSPSRGADTGELFF
>-|TRBD1|TRBJ2-5|TRBV25-1
TGTGCCAGCAGTGTTTGGACAGGGTCAGAGACCCAGTACTTC
CASSVWTGSETQYF
>-|TRBD2|TRBJ2-1|TRBV19
TGTGCCAGTAGCCCGGGACTAGCGGCCTACAATGAGCAGTTCTTC
CASSPGLAAYNEQFF
>-|-|TRBJ1-1|TRBV6-5
TGTGCCAGCAGTTATGGCAATCTGAACACTGAAGCTTTCTTT
CASSYGNLNTEAFF
>-|TRBD2|TRBJ2-1|TRBV5-1
TGCGCCAGCAGCCCGGAGCCGGGCGGGGGTAACAATGAGCAGTTCTTC
CASSPEPGGGNNEQFF
>-|-|TRBJ2-3|TRBV29-1
TGCAGCGGGATTGACAGGCGGTACACAGATACGCAGTATTTT
CSGIDRRYTDTQYF
>-|-|TRBJ1-2|TRBV29-1
TGCAGCGTGAGGGGGACGGTGAACGAAGGTGGCTACACCTTC
CSVRGTVNEGGYTF
>once|TRBD1|TRBJ2-5|TRBV5-1
TGCGCCAGCAGCTTCCACGTTAACCAGACAGGGGGAAGGCAAGAGACCCAGTACTTC
CASSFHVNQTGGRQETQYF
>-|TRBD1|TRBJ1-1|TRBV29-1
TGCAGCGGCCAGACAGGGGGAGGCACTGAAGCTTTCTTT
CSGQTGGGTEAFF
>-|-|TRBJ1-4|TRBV5-1
TGCGCCAGCAGCTTGGCCGGGAACACTAATGAAAAACTGTTTTTT
CASSLAGNTNEKLFF
>-|-|TRBJ2-7|TRBV6-1
TGTGCCAGCAGGCCCCCTTGGACAGAAAACTACGAGCAGTACTTC
CASRPPWTENYEQYF
>-|-|TRBJ2-7|TRBV30
TGTGCCTGGAGTGTAGATTCGGTGAACGAGCAGTACTTC
CAWSVDSVNEQYF
>-|TRBD1|TRBJ1-1|TRBV9
TGTGCCAGCAGCGGGTTTGGGACAGGGGGGACTGAAGCTTTCTTT
CASSGFGTGGTEAFF
>-|-|TRBJ2-7|TRBV19
TGTGCCAGTAGCGAGAACAGGATTCAAACTCACTACGAGCAGTACTTC
CASSENRIQTHYEQYF
>-|-|TRBJ1-1|TRBV11-2
TGTGCCAGCAGCTTACGATTCAGGGGATCAGAGAGAACTGAAGCTTTCTTT
CASSLRFRGSERTEAFF
>-|-|TRBJ2-5|TRBV12-5
TGTGCTAGTGGCCCCCGCGTGGAGACCCAGTACTTC
CASGPRVETQYF
>-|-|TRBJ1-1|TRBV5-1
TGCGCCAGCAGCTCTAACTTGGGGGGGGAAACTGAAGCTTTCTTT
CASSSNLGGETEAFF
>-|-|TRBJ1-3|TRBV2
TGTGCCAGCACGAGGGAAAGCGGTGGAAACACCATATATTTT
CASTRESGGNTIYF
>-|-|TRBJ1-4|TRBV7-2
TGTGCCAGCAGCCCCTTACAGGCAACTAATGAAAAACTGTTTTTT
CASSPLQATNEKLFF
>-|-|TRBJ2-1|TRBV6-5
TGTGCCAGCAAAAGCCCAAGGGGAGAGCAGTTCTTC
CASKSPRGEQFF
>-|TRBD2|TRBJ2-1|TRBV7-9
TGTGCCAGCAGCCCCAAACACCGTCTAGCGGGGGCCGAAGGCAATGAGCAGTTCTTC
CASSPKHRLAGAEGNEQFF
>-|-|TRBJ1-1|TRBV7-2
TGTGCCAGCAGCTTAGACGCAGGGGTAGTTCCCATGAACACTGAAGCTTTCTTT
CASSLDAGVVPMNTEAFF
>-|TRBD1|TRBJ1-1|TRBV5-4
TGTGCCAGCAGCTCCAGGGGGCTTGATGGGTACACTGAAGCTTTCTTT
CASSSRGLDGYTEAFF
>-|TRBD1|TRBJ1-2|TRBV5-1
TGCGCCAGCAGTACTGGGACAGGGGGCGTCTATGGCTACACCTTC
CASSTGTGGVYGYTF
>-|-|TRBJ1-1|TRBV19
TGTGCCAGTAGTATAGATCCCTCTAAACGGGGTTCAGCTTTCTTT
CASSIDPSKRGSAFF
>-|-|TRBJ2-5|TRBV4-2
TGTGCCAGCAGCCGAACCCCAGCGGGCGGGAAGACCCAGTACTTC
CASSRTPAGGKTQYF
>-|TRBD2|TRBJ2-5|TRBV29-1
TGCAGCGTTGCCTTGCGGGGGGGGCGGACCCAGTACTTC
CSVALRGGRTQYF
>-|TRBD1|TRBJ1-3|TRBV5-6
TGTGCCAGCAGCCTGACAGGGGGTAACTCTGGAAACACCATATATTTT
CASSLTGGNSGNTIYF
>once|-|TRBJ2-3|TRBV11-3
TGTGCCAGCAGCTTAGAAGGGGAGGCGGATACGCAGTATTTT
CASSLEGEADTQYF
>-|-|TRBJ2-2|TRBV9
TGTGCCAGCAGCGTAACGGGGGAGGCCACCGGGGAGCTGTTTTTT
CASSVTGEATGELFF
>-|-|TRBJ1-1|TRBV7-6
TGTGCCAGCAGCTTAGATACAGGCCCTGAAGCTTTCTTT
CASSLDTGPEAFF
>-|-|TRBJ2-2|TRBV10-3
TGTGCCATCAGCTCCGGACTGGGCACCGGGGAGCTGTTTTTT
CAISSGLGTGELFF
>-|-|TRBJ2-5|TRBV2
TGTGCCAGCATCCCAATGGCGGGGCAAGAGACCCAGTACTTC
CASIPMAGQETQYF
>-|TRBD1|TRBJ2-2|TRBV9
TGTGCCAGCAGCGTAGAGGGCAGGGGGACCGGGGAGCTGTTTTTT
CASSVEGRGTGELFF
>-|TRBD2|TRBJ2-1|TRBV5-1
TGCGCCAGCAGCTCCTTGAGCGGGGGAGGTCCATTTGAGCAGTTCTTC
CASSSLSGGGPFEQFF
>-|-|TRBJ2-3|TRBV5-1
TGCGCCAGCAGCTTGTCGGTACCCGAAGATACGCAGTATTTT
CASSLSVPEDTQYF